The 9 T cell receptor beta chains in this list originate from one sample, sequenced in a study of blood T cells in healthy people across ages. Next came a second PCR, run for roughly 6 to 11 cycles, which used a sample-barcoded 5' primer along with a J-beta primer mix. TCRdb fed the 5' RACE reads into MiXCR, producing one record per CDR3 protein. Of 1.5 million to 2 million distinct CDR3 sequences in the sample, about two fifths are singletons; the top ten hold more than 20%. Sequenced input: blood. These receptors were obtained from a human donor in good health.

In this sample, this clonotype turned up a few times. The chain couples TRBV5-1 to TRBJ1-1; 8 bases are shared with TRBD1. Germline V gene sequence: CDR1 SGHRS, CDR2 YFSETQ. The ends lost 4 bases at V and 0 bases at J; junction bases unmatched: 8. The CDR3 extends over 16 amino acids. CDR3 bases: TGCGCCAGCAGCGGAACAGGGGGACCTATGAACACTGAAGCTTTCTTT. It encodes CASSGTGGPMNTEAFF.

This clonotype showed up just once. The CDR3 region has the DNA TGTGCCAGCAGCTTACTCCAGATAGCAAGAAACCATGGCTACACCTTC. Translation gives CASSLLQIARNHGYTF. The chain combines TRBV7-2 with TRBJ1-2; D is unresolved. The CDR3 is 16 amino acids. Germline V CDR1 and CDR2: SGHTA, FQGNSA. V dropped 2 bases and J dropped 6 bases, with 19 bases sitting between them.

The CDR3 DNA reads TGTGCCAGCAGTTCCCAGGGAGATTCTTCCAACGAGCAGTACTTC. The encoded protein is CASSSQGDSSNEQYF. This chain uses TRBV2 with TRBJ2-4, with D perhaps given as TRBD1 or TRBD2 (5 bases each). The tail of the sequence fits TRBJ2-7 better, so the J call may be wrong. Per germline, CDR1 SNHLY and CDR2 FYNNEI. There are 15 residues in the CDR3.

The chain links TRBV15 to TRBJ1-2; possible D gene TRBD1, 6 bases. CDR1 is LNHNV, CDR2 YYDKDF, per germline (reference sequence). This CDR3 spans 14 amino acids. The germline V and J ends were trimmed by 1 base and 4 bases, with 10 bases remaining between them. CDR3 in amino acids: CATSRARQVYGYTF. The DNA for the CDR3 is TGTGCCACCAGCAGAGCCAGACAGGTCTATGGCTACACCTTC.

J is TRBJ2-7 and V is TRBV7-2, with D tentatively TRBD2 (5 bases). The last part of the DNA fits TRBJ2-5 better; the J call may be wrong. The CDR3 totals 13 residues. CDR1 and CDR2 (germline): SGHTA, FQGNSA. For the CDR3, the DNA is TGTGCCAGCGGCCGGGGATTCGAGGAGACCCAGTACTTC. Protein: CASGRGFEETQYF.

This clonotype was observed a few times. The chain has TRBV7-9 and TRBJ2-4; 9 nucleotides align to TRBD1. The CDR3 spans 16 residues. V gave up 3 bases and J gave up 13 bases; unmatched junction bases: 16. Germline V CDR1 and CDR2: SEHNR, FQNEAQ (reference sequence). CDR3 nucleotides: TGTGCCAGCAGCTTTGGTCGGACAGGGGTTCACAATGAGCAGTACTTC. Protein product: CASSFGRTGVHNEQYF.

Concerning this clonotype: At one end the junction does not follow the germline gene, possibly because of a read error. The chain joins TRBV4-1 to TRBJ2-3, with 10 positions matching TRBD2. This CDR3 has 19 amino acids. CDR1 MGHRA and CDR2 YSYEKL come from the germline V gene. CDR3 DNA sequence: TGCGCCGGCAGCCAAGAGAGCGGGGGGGCCGGTCAGATGACAGATACGCAGTATTTT. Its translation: CAGSQESGGAGQMTDTQYF.

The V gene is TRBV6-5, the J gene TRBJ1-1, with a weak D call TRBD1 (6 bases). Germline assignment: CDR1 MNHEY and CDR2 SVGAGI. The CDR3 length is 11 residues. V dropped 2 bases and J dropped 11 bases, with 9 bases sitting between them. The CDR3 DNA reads TGTGCCAGCAGTTACGGACAGTACGCTTTCTTT. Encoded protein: CASSYGQYAFF.

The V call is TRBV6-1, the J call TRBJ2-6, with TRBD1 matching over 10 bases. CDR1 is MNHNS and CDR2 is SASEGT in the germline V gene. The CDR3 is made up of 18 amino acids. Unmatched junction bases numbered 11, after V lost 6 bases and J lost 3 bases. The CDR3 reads CASRTTGTGESGANVLTF. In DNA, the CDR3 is TGTGCCAGCAGAACAACCGGGACAGGGGAAAGTGGGGCCAACGTCCTGACTTTC.